The rows below give T cell receptor beta chains drawn from one sample of a study of cytomegalovirus exposure and HLA in healthy donors. TCRdb's copy holds only in-frame clones and misses some; the assay was immunoSEQ multiplex PCR. The sample holds under 200,000 clones, almost 80% seen once. The material sequenced was PBMCs. These receptors originate from a woman between 50 and 59 years old in good health and CMV-seronegative. Both conserved end residues are part of each CDR3. The D gene is left open where the match is weak. Clone size is stated in some rows and not others, as once, few, many or a class when expanded.

>TRBV9|TRBJ1-1|NA|NA
CASSVDGDFYAEAFF
TGTGCCAGCAGCGTAGACGGGGATTTCTACGCTGAAGCTTTCTTT
>TRBV27|TRBJ2-3|NA|NA
CASSLGQRDTDTQYF
TGTGCCAGCAGTTTAGGACAGCGAGACACAGATACGCAGTATTTT
>TRBV5-4|TRBJ2-3|NA|TRBD2
CASSVPTSGDPQYF
TGTGCCAGCAGCGTACCCACTAGCGGGGACCCGCAGTATTTT
>TRBV7-6|TRBJ2-7|NA|TRBD1
CASSLTFDRGGRREQYF
TGTGCCAGCAGCCTTACCTTCGACAGGGGCGGCCGTCGGGAGCAGTACTTC
>TRBV7-8|TRBJ2-7|NA|NA
CASSLVGGTGTGYF
TGTGCCAGCAGCTTAGTCGGGGGGACCGGGACAGGGTACTTC
>TRBV18|TRBJ2-7|NA|TRBD1
CASSRTTGSLYEQYF
TGTGCCAGCTCTAGAACGACAGGGAGCCTCTACGAGCAGTACTTC
>TRBV10-3|TRBJ2-7|NA|NA
CAISVDSTYEQYF
TGTGCCATCAGTGTCGACAGTACCTACGAGCAGTACTTC
>TRBV7-2|TRBJ1-1|NA|NA
CASSGKIRDYGYNTEAFF
TGTGCCAGCAGCGGGAAAATCCGGGACTACGGATACAACACTGAAGCTTTCTTT
>TRBV7-2|TRBJ2-7|once|NA
CASSLAGLIQLYF
TGTGCCAGCAGCTTAGCGGGACTGATCCAATTGTACTTC
>TRBV28|TRBJ2-1|NA|NA
CASSFYGGADNEQFF
TGTGCCAGCAGTTTTTATGGGGGGGCGGACAATGAGCAGTTCTTC
>TRBV7-9|TRBJ2-3|NA|NA
CASSQDSGTDTQYF
TGTGCCAGCAGCCAAGACAGTGGCACAGATACGCAGTATTTT
>TRBV4-2|TRBJ2-2|NA|NA
CASSPHFDTGELFF
TGTGCCAGCAGCCCCCACTTCGACACCGGGGAGCTGTTTTTT
>TRBV28|TRBJ1-2|NA|TRBD1
CASRTGEVYGYTF
TGTGCCAGCAGGACAGGGGAGGTCTATGGCTACACCTTC
>TRBV29-1|TRBJ2-7|NA|TRBD1
CSVPGQGTGHEQYF
TGCAGCGTTCCGGGACAGGGAACCGGACACGAGCAGTACTTC
>TRBV29-1|TRBJ2-1|few|NA
CSVDGGYNEQFF
TGCAGCGTTGATGGGGGGTACAATGAGCAGTTCTTC